This is a list of T cell receptor beta chains from one sample in a study of cytomegalovirus exposure and HLA in healthy donors. Produced via immunoSEQ multiplex PCR; TCRdb's table is partial and in-frame only. In the table there are under 65,000 clones, roughly four fifths of which are singletons. Sequencing was carried out using PBMCs. These receptors originate from a man in his forties or fifties in good health and CMV-seronegative. The CDR3 runs from the conserved cysteine through the conserved F or W. The D gene is left open where the match is weak. The size entry is marked missing in some rows and otherwise reads once, few, many or a size class.

>TRBJ2-7|TRBV7-6|-|16|TRBD1
CASRPGQGLDSYEQYF
TGTGCCAGCAGACCAGGACAGGGTTTGGACTCCTACGAGCAGTACTTC
>TRBJ2-4|TRBV5-6|-|13|-
CASSLGRIDIQYF
TGTGCCAGCAGCTTGGGCAGGATTGACATTCAGTACTTC
>TRBJ2-3|TRBV11-3|-|15|TRBD2
CASSITSGGQDTQYF
TGTGCCAGCAGCATAACTAGCGGGGGTCAAGATACGCAGTATTTT
>TRBJ2-6|TRBV5-1|-|16|-
CASNEEQGYGANVLTF
TGCGCCAGCAATGAGGAGCAAGGCTACGGGGCCAACGTCCTGACTTTC
>TRBJ1-3|TRBV11-3|-|14|-
CASSPRQSGNTIYF
TGTGCCAGCAGCCCCCGACAATCTGGAAACACCATATATTTT
>TRBJ2-1|TRBV6-5|-|14|TRBD2
CASSPTSGGASPFF
TGTGCCAGCAGTCCCACTAGCGGGGGGGCCTCCCCGTTCTTC
>TRBJ2-7|TRBV6-6|-|14|-
CASRGARGTYEQYF
TGTGCCAGCAGGGGGGCCAGAGGGACCTACGAGCAGTACTTC
>TRBJ1-3|TRBV19|-|13|-
CASSLVSGNTIYF
TGTGCCAGTAGTTTAGTATCTGGAAACACCATATATTTT
>TRBJ2-7|TRBV5-4|-|14|TRBD2
CASSSSGLAYEQYF
TGTGCCAGCAGCTCATCGGGACTAGCTTACGAGCAGTACTTC
>TRBJ2-7|TRBV6-6|-|16|TRBD1
CASSYSTRGQNYEQYF
TGTGCCAGCAGTTACTCGACCAGGGGGCAAAACTACGAGCAGTACTTC
>TRBJ2-7|TRBV5-4|-|13|-
CASSLVGAPEQYF
TGTGCCAGCAGCTTGGTGGGGGCCCCCGAGCAGTACTTC
>TRBJ2-7|TRBV7-8|-|18|-
CASSLSGTRIPSGHEQYF
TGTGCCAGCAGCTTGTCAGGGACACGGATACCGAGCGGCCACGAGCAGTACTTC
>TRBJ2-1|TRBV19|-|14|-
CASTAGSSYNEQFF
TGTGCCAGTACCGCGGGAAGCTCCTACAATGAGCAGTTCTTC
>TRBJ2-7|TRBV19|-|15|-
CASSIGQGNSYEQYF
TGTGCCAGTAGTATTGGCCAGGGTAACTCCTACGAGCAGTACTTC
>TRBJ2-2|TRBV11-3|-|13|-
CASGGKNTGELFF
TGTGCCAGCGGGGGGAAGAACACCGGGGAGCTGTTTTTT
>TRBJ2-7|TRBV5-1|-|13|-
CASSYGSRNEQYF
TGCGCCAGCAGCTACGGGAGCAGGAACGAGCAGTACTTC
>TRBJ1-5|TRBV5-1|-|16|-
CASSPTTGGAGQPQHF
TGCGCCAGCAGCCCCACAACAGGAGGGGCGGGTCAGCCCCAGCATTTT
>TRBJ1-5|TRBV2|-|14|-
CASNLQGLDQPQHF
TGTGCCAGCAATCTACAGGGATTGGATCAGCCCCAGCATTTT
>TRBJ1-2|TRBV5-5|few|14|-
CASSRWGPEDGYTF
TGTGCCAGCAGCCGTTGGGGGCCAGAGGATGGCTACACCTTC
>TRBJ2-4|TRBV2|once|15|-
CASSRQGLWEDIQYF
TGTGCCAGCAGTAGACAGGGATTGTGGGAGGACATTCAGTACTTC
>TRBJ2-7|TRBV11-2|-|16|-
CASSLVVGQGSYEQYF
TGTGCCAGCAGCTTAGTGGTTGGGCAGGGCTCCTACGAGCAGTACTTC
>TRBJ2-5|TRBV5-6|-|15|-
CASSLEGVSHQTQYF
TGTGCCAGCAGCTTGGAAGGGGTATCCCATCAGACCCAGTACTTC
>TRBJ2-5|TRBV9|-|18|TRBD2
CASSVVPSTSGVQETQYF
TGTGCCAGCAGCGTAGTCCCCTCTACTAGCGGGGTCCAAGAGACCCAGTACTTC
>TRBJ2-1|TRBV6-4|-|15|TRBD2
CASSEASGGPDEQFF
TGTGCCAGCAGTGAAGCGAGCGGGGGGCCAGATGAGCAGTTCTTC
>TRBJ2-1|TRBV12-5|-|15|TRBD2
CASGLPAGGYNEQFF
TGTGCTAGTGGTTTACCAGCGGGGGGGTACAATGAGCAGTTCTTC
>TRBJ2-7|TRBV5-5|-|13|-
CASSAAGGYEQYF
TGTGCCAGCAGCGCAGCCGGGGGCTACGAGCAGTACTTC
>TRBJ2-5|TRBV7-2|-|14|TRBD2
CASSLGSSGQTQYF
TGTGCCAGCAGCTTAGGATCTAGCGGGCAGACCCAGTACTTC
>TRBJ2-7|TRBV4-1|-|15|TRBD1
CASSQDRDRPYEQYF
TGCGCCAGCAGCCAAGACCGGGACAGGCCCTACGAGCAGTACTTC
>TRBJ2-3|TRBV6-5|-|16|-
CASSYSGSRGTDTQYF
TGTGCCAGCAGTTACTCGGGGTCCAGGGGCACAGATACGCAGTATTTT
>TRBJ2-1|TRBV20-1|-|10|-
CSAFNNEQFF
TGCAGTGCATTCAACAATGAGCAGTTCTTC
>TRBJ1-1|TRBV28|-|17|-
CASSLFFEARGPTEAFF
TGTGCCAGCAGTTTATTTTTCGAGGCCAGAGGCCCCACTGAAGCTTTCTTT
>TRBJ2-7|TRBV14|-|12|-
CASSQAGLEQYF
TGTGCCAGCAGCCAAGCAGGGCTCGAGCAGTACTTC
>TRBJ1-4|TRBV5-4|-|15|TRBD1
CASSRDSMTGEKLFF
TGTGCCAGCAGCAGAGACAGCATGACAGGGGAAAAACTGTTTTTT
>TRBJ2-7|TRBV9|-|13|-
CASSPTGIDEQYF
TGTGCCAGCAGCCCCACCGGGATCGACGAGCAGTACTTC
>TRBJ2-1|TRBV6-1|few|15|TRBD1
CASIETGGVLNEQFF
TGTGCCAGCATTGAGACAGGGGGCGTTCTCAATGAGCAGTTCTTC
>TRBJ2-7|TRBV1|-|16|-
CTSSQSRRGPSYEQYF
TGCACCAGCAGCCAGTCGAGGCGGGGCCCCTCCTACGAGCAGTACTTC
>TRBJ2-2|TRBV6-5|-|16|-
CASSYSRGQNTGELFF
TGTGCCAGCAGTTACTCTAGGGGACAGAACACCGGGGAGCTGTTTTTT
>TRBJ2-3|TRBV5-1|-|14|-
CASSTETSTDTQYF
TGCGCCAGCAGCACAGAAACTAGCACAGATACGCAGTATTTT
>TRBJ2-7|TRBV23-1|-|14|-
CASSQSPITYEQYF
TGCGCCAGCAGTCAATCCCCTATAACCTACGAGCAGTACTTC
>TRBJ1-1|TRBV2|-|15|-
CASSERWGSGTEAFF
TGTGCCAGCAGTGAACGGTGGGGTAGCGGCACTGAAGCTTTCTTT
>TRBJ2-7|TRBV10-3|-|14|-
CAISDGTTTYEQYF
TGTGCCATCAGTGACGGGACAACAACCTACGAGCAGTACTTC
>TRBJ1-2|TRBV4-1|-|14|-
CASSQVLGSYGYTF
TGCGCCAGCAGCCAAGTTCTAGGATCCTATGGCTACACCTTC
>TRBJ2-5|TRBV11-2|-|15|TRBD1
CASSSGTGASETQYF
TGTGCCAGCAGCTCAGGGACAGGGGCTTCCGAGACCCAGTACTTC
>TRBJ2-5|TRBV4-2|few|16|TRBD2
CASSQENGGAQETQYF
TGTGCCAGCAGCCAAGAAAACGGGGGGGCCCAAGAGACCCAGTACTTC
>TRBJ1-2|TRBV19|-|14|-
CASSQLTSNYGYTF
TGTGCCAGTAGCCAACTGACATCTAACTATGGCTACACCTTC